The 11 T cell receptor beta chains presented below share a single source sample, sequenced in a study of T cell changes during pregnancy in multiple sclerosis. TCRdb's table, derived via immunoSEQ multiplex PCR, lists solely in-frame clones and lacks some. The table has approximately 34,000 clones, almost 90% seen once; the top ten hold roughly 4.8%. Sequenced material: CD8+ T cells from peripheral blood mononuclear cells, taken after pregnancy. The receptors stem from a female donor with multiple sclerosis, enrolled in a pregnancy study.

V is TRBV7-6 and J is TRBJ2-3, with 12 positions matching TRBD1. V lost 6 bases, J lost 4 bases, and 5 bases stayed unmatched. Germline loops: CDR1 SGHVS, CDR2 FNYEAQ. The CDR3 spans 15 residues. CDR3 region: CASRGTGGFSDTQYF. The CDR3 region has the DNA TGTGCCAGCAGGGGGACAGGGGGCTTTTCAGATACGCAGTATTTT.

The rearrangement joins TRBV19 to TRBJ2-7; 7 nucleotides match TRBD1. Germline V CDR1 and CDR2: LNHDA, SQIVND (reference sequence). Germline trimming cut 6 bases from V and 2 bases from J; bases unmatched to any gene: 4. The CDR3 runs 13 residues. The CDR3 protein is CASRGTVTYEQYF. CDR3 coding DNA: TGTGCCAGTAGGGGGACAGTGACCTACGAGCAGTACTTC.

This chain links TRBV7-9 with TRBJ2-7, with D tentatively TRBD1 (5 bases). The CDR3 runs to 16 residues. The germline gives CDR1 SEHNR, CDR2 FQNEAQ (reference sequence). The V and J ends lost 3 bases and 3 bases respectively, with 18 bases between them. The CDR3 nucleotides read TGTGCCAGCAGCTTGGCAGGGTCTACGTTTGGCTACGAGCAGTACTTC. It translates to CASSLAGSTFGYEQYF.

This chain uses TRBV15 with TRBJ2-1; TRBD1 aligns across 9 bases. Germline assignment: CDR1 LNHNV and CDR2 YYDKDF (reference sequence). This CDR3 spans 15 amino acids. V lost 3 bases to trimming and J lost 0 bases; unmatched junction nucleotides: 0. CDR3 nucleotide sequence: TGTGCCACCAGCAGGGACAGGGGCTCCTACAATGAGCAGTTCTTC. Protein: CATSRDRGSYNEQFF.

This clone is large. The rearrangement uses TRBV23-1 and TRBJ1-2; TRBD1 is a possible D gene (5 bases). TRBV23-1 is recorded as an ORF, its role being uncertain. The CDR3 covers 15 residues. Trimming cost V 4 bases and J 4 bases, with 16 bases left between them. This chain's CDR3 is CASSRGRVMSYGYTF. The DNA for the CDR3 is TGCGCCAGCAGTCGGGGCCGAGTTATGAGCTATGGCTACACCTTC.

This sequence joins TRBV21-1 and TRBJ1-4; whether TRBD1, the table's D call, matches the DNA was not checked. TRBV21-1 is noted as a pseudogene. This CDR3 region has 20 residues. This CDR3 reads CASSKVSPGTGAATNEKLFF. The CDR3 nucleotides read TGTGCCAGCAGCAAAGTATCCCCCGGGACAGGAGCCGCAACTAATGAAAAACTGTTTTTT.

The chain links TRBV6-1 to TRBJ1-1; D not resolved. V lost 6 bases and J lost 1, with 6 bases in between. Germline CDR1 MNHNS, CDR2 SASEGT. The CDR3 has 12 amino acids. CDR3 residues: CASSYRNTEAFF. For the CDR3, the DNA is TGTGCCAGCAGCTACAGGAACACTGAAGCTTTCTTT.

The chain carries TRBV6-4 and TRBJ1-1; tentatively, D is TRBD1 (5 bases). There are 14 residues in the CDR3. The germline V and J ends were trimmed by 4 bases and 0 bases, with 9 bases remaining between them. CDR1 and CDR2 (germline): MRHNA, SNTAGT. The CDR3 loop is CASSAGGMNTEAFF. The CDR3 nucleotides read TGTGCCAGCAGTGCCGGGGGGATGAACACTGAAGCTTTCTTT.

The genes are TRBV7-3 and TRBJ2-1, with TRBD2 matching over 10 bases. J gave up 4 bases and V 6 bases, and 9 bases lay outside the gene matches. This CDR3 is built from 16 residues. The germline V gene has CDR1 SGHTA and CDR2 FQGTGA. CDR3 loop: CASSLGVAGGYNEQFF. The DNA for the CDR3 is TGTGCCAGCAGTTTGGGGGTAGCGGGGGGATACAATGAGCAGTTCTTC.

Note on this clone: The sample carries other DNA sequences with the same CDR3. The gene calls are TRBV27 and TRBJ1-5, with 9 bases lining up with TRBD1. The V segment lost 6 bases and the J segment 0 bases; nucleotides outside the gene matches: 0. CDR1 MNHEY and CDR2 SMNVEV come from the germline V gene (reference sequence). CDR3 size: 14 residues. CDR3 residues: CASRQGASNQPQHF. In DNA form, the CDR3 reads TGTGCCAGCAGACAGGGGGCTAGCAATCAGCCCCAGCATTTT.

The V gene is TRBV2, the J gene TRBJ2-1; a possible D gene is TRBD2 (6 bases). Trimming took off 2 bases at V and 5 bases at J, with 13 bases between the two ends. Per germline, CDR1 SNHLY and CDR2 FYNNEI. The CDR3 consists of 15 residues. The CDR3 is CASSESTRRDNEQFF. In nucleotides, the CDR3 is TGTGCCAGCAGTGAATCCACAAGGAGGGACAATGAGCAGTTCTTC.